This T cell receptor beta chain was recorded in a study of cytomegalovirus exposure and HLA in healthy donors. With 60 Vbeta and 13 Jbeta primers, the PCR was carried out. TCRdb's copy holds only in-frame clones and misses some; the assay was immunoSEQ multiplex PCR. The repertoire holds 150,000 to 200,000 clones, with over 75% as singletons. The sequencing sample was made of PBMCs. This receptor was taken from a female donor in good health and CMV-seronegative.

This CDR3 is CASSDRFTNTGELFF. The CDR3 DNA follows: TGTGCCAGCAGCGACAGGTTTACGAACACCGGGGAGCTGTTTTTT. V usage is TRBV6-5 and J usage is TRBJ2-2; D possibly corresponds to TRBD1 (6 bases). Germline CDR1 is MNHEY and CDR2 is SVGAGI. V was clipped by 6 bases and J by 0 bases, with 11 bases between them. The CDR3 consists of 15 residues.